The 7 T cell receptor beta chains given below trace back to one sample, sequenced in a study of human T cells and chemical hapten exposure. Time point defined: pre-sensitization, week 0. Indicated treatment: therapeutic diphenylcyclopropenone sensitization with weekly scalp DPC. TCRdb reanalysed the RACE reads using MiXCR and keeps one entry per CDR3 protein. The sample has about 250,000 distinct CDR3 sequences, around 7.7% seen once; the top ten hold about 1.2%. The specimen was whole blood, collected in connection with sensitization to the hapten diphenylcyclopropenone (DPC). Receptor source: a man aged 18 to 35 with alopecia areata. Some clones in this sample may be carry-over from other donors' samples.

The genes are TRBV7-2 and TRBJ1-1; weak D call: TRBD1 (5 bases). The CDR3 has 14 residues. Trimming removed 7 bases at V and 4 bases at J, with 16 bases between. Germline-derived CDR1 and CDR2 are SGHTA and FQGNSA. CDR3: CASTLRVRGTEAFF. The CDR3 DNA follows: TGTGCCAGCACCCTGAGGGTTAGGGGCACTGAAGCTTTCTTT. Supplemented by reference TRBV7-2 and TRBJ1-1, the full variable domain reads GAGVSQSPSNKVTEKGKDVELRCDPISGHTALYWYRQSLGQGLEFLIYFQGNSAPDKSGLPSDRFSAERTGGSVSTLTIQRTQQEDSAVYLCASTLRVRGTEAFFGQGTRLTVV.

The CDR3 is CASSYGTSPTGELFF. CDR3 nucleotides: TGTGCCAGCAGTTACGGGACTAGCCCCACCGGGGAGCTGTTTTTT. V and J are TRBV6-2 or TRBV6-3 and TRBJ2-2, with 9 bases identical to TRBD2. The CDR3 runs 15 residues. CDR1 is MNHEY and CDR2 is SVGEGT in the germline V gene. J lost 4 bases, V lost 2 bases, and 2 bases had no gene match.

This clonotype was found a few times. The J gene is TRBJ2-7, the V gene TRBV10-3; D call uncertain. CDR1 ENHRY and CDR2 SYGVKD come from the germline V gene. The length of the CDR3 is 11 residues. V was shortened by 3 bases and J by 5 bases, with 5 bases between the two germline ends. CDR3 amino acids: CAISEINEQYF. The CDR3 DNA is TGTGCCATCAGTGAAATCAACGAGCAGTACTTC.

For the CDR3, the DNA is TGTGCCAGCAGGGGCCCCGGGACAGAAGTGAACACTGAAGCTTTCTTT. Encoded protein: CASRGPGTEVNTEAFF. The J gene is TRBJ1-1, the V gene TRBV6-5; 7 bases line up with TRBD1. CDR3 length: 16 residues. The germline V gene encodes CDR1 MNHEY and CDR2 SVGAGI. J gave up 0 bases and V 6 bases, and 10 bases lay outside the gene matches.

This clonotype came up many times. The chain has TRBV20-1 and TRBJ2-7; the match to TRBD1 covers 7 bases. Trimming at V came to 1 base and at J to 2 bases, leaving 5 bases not matched to a gene. This CDR3 has 14 amino acids. In germline, CDR1 is DFQATT, CDR2 SNEGSKA (reference sequence). CDR3 nucleotides: TGCAGTGCTAGAGGATACAGGGGCACCTACGAGCAGTACTTC. Amino acid sequence: CSARGYRGTYEQYF.

This clonotype occurred many times. V usage is TRBV7-2 and J usage is TRBJ2-1; the D gene is possibly TRBD2 (5 bases). The CDR3 runs 18 residues. CDR1 and CDR2 from the germline V gene are SGHTA and FQGNSA. Trimming pared 4 bases from V and 8 bases from J, leaving 27 bases between. DNA for the CDR3: TGTGCCAGCAGCTCCCGTCGTGGTGGTTCCTCGGACTGGGATGAGCAGTTCTTC. Translated, it gives CASSSRRGGSSDWDEQFF.

This clonotype came up many times. The chain employs TRBV9 and TRBJ1-4; tentative D call: TRBD1 (5 bases). Deletions cut 0 bases from V and 8 bases from J, with 11 bases between. Looked up from germline, CDR1 is SGDLS and CDR2 is YYNGEE. The CDR3 length is 14 residues. The CDR3 region is CASSVGGHEEKLFF. Here the CDR3 DNA reads TGTGCCAGCAGCGTAGGGGGCCACGAGGAAAAACTGTTTTTT.